This T cell receptor beta chain was obtained from a study of blood T cells in healthy people across ages. A sample-barcoded 5' primer and a J-beta primer mix were used in a second PCR of roughly 7 to 11 cycles. TCRdb reprocessed the 5' RACE reads with MiXCR, giving one entry per CDR3 protein. The sample lists 800,000 to 1,300,000 distinct CDR3 sequences; under 30% were seen once. The individuals who served as donors were healthy Caucasians living in Russia, aged roughly 6 to 95. This clonotype was counted only a few times. Trimming shortened V by 7 bases and J by 3 bases, and 6 bases separated the two germline ends. The length of the CDR3 is 11 residues. Germline CDR1 reads MNHEY; CDR2 reads SVGAGI. In addition, the sample was reused for a study of T cells of mothers and their children. This second study notes: Reverse transcription into cDNA received all extracted RNA, at approximately 1.5 ug per 15 ul.

The receptor's source is a girl aged 2 to 9 in good health. The specimen sequenced was blood. The V call is TRBV6-5, the J call TRBJ2-5, with D uncertain. The CDR3 sequence is CASKAEETQYF. The CDR3 DNA follows: TGTGCCAGCAAGGCAGAAGAGACCCAGTACTTC.